This is a list of T cell receptor beta chains from one sample in a study of vaccination and CD4 T cells after COVID-19. TCRdb analysed the PCR reads with MiXCR anew, one entry per CDR3 protein. The sample has some 14,000 distinct CDR3 sequences; roughly 61% are singletons. These receptors have no identified antigens. Material: CD4+ T cells from blood, cultured in vitro. The receptors here all came from a human donor who had recovered from COVID-19. Both conserved end residues are part of each CDR3. Each record gives: D gene, V gene, CDR3 length, CDR3 protein. A D gene is named only where the DNA matches it firmly.

TRBD2 TRBV6-4 16 CASSEGPSGGTDTQYF
NA TRBV7-2 14 CASSFGRPSYEQYF
NA TRBV2 13 CASREWGSYGYTF
NA TRBV5-1 14 CASTTDSSYNEQFF
TRBD2 TRBV20-1 14 CSAQAGSPTDTQYF
NA TRBV20-1 10 CSAFRDEAFF
NA TRBV7-6 15 CASSLGPGRHQPQHF
TRBD2 TRBV20-1 17 CSAREAPGLAGAYEQYF
NA TRBV25-1 15 CASSDLGLLSGELFF
TRBD1 TRBV3-1 16 CASSQRDRPNTGELFF
TRBD2 TRBV11-2 15 CASRKSGTSSYEQYF
TRBD2 TRBV7-2 15 CASSLRKGLAFEQYF
TRBD2 TRBV7-8 14 CASSLTSVSYEQYF
NA TRBV7-9 14 CASSPGPPNEKLFF
NA TRBV6-4 13 CASSDRDNTEAFF
NA TRBV21-1 17 CASSKIGGGTAGNTIYF
TRBD1 TRBV7-6 16 CASSSAPTDRGNEQFF
NA TRBV7-6 15 CASSLAAGPNYGYTF
NA TRBV4-3 13 CASSQDLLFEQFF
NA TRBV6-2/TRBV6-3 14 CASREGYSLDTQYF
NA TRBV20-1 13 CSARAGGSGKLFF
NA TRBV23-1 18 CASSQSWRTDRPGNTIYF
NA TRBV7-3 14 CASSPRAKGTEAFF
TRBD1 TRBV30 14 CAWNLGQGYRGQYF
TRBD1 TRBV20-1 14 CSATDRTNTGELFF
TRBD2 TRBV15 15 CATKAGAGPQETQYF
TRBD2 TRBV20-1 16 CSAPGTSLRNTDTQYF
NA TRBV7-3 18 CASSRYPVGGPNTGELFF
TRBD1 TRBV28 19 CASSPTGGMFRTRPYEQYF
NA TRBV6-1 13 CASDRDSSYTIYF
NA TRBV5-8 14 CASSPPTGRWPQHF
TRBD2 TRBV20-1 13 CSAPPGLDYEQYF
NA TRBV4-2 16 CASSQAQGLSDYGYTF
NA TRBV6-1 14 CASSEALDTGELFF
NA TRBV12-3/TRBV12-4 14 CASSAVLPPDTQYF
TRBD2 TRBV7-3 19 CASHYPGLAGPSSYNEQFF
TRBD1 TRBV10-3 14 CAINDNRGMETQYF
TRBD1 TRBV20-1 14 CSARTGTENQPQHF